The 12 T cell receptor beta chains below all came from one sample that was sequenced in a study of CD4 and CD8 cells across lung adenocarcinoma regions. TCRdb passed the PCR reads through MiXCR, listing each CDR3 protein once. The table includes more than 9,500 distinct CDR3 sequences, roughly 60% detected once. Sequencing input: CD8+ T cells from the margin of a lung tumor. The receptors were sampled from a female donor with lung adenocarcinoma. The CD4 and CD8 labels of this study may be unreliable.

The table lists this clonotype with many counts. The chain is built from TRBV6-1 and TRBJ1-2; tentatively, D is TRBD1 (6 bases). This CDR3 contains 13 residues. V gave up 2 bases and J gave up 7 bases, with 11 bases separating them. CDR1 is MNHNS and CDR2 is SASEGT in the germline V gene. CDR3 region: CASSEMGGPGYTF. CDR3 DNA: TGTGCCAGCAGTGAAATGGGGGGGCCTGGCTACACCTTC.

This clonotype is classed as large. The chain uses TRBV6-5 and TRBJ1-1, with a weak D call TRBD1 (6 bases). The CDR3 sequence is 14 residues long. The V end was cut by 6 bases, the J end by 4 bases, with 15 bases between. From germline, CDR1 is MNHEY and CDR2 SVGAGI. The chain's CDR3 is CASSYRDGTTEAFF. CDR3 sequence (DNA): TGTGCCAGCAGCTACAGGGATGGGACCACTGAAGCTTTCTTT.

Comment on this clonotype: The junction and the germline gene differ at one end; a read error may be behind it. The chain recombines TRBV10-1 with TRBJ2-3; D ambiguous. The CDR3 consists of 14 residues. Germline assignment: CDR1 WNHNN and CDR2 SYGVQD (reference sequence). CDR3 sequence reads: CASTGLSGTDTQYF. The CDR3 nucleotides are TGCGCCAGCACTGGGCTGTCAGGCACAGATACGCAGTATTTC.

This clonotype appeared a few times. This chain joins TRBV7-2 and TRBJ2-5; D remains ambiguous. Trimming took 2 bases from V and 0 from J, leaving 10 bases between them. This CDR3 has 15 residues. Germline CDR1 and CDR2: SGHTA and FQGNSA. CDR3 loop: CASSLIGRYQETQYF. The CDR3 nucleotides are TGTGCCAGCAGCTTAATCGGCAGGTACCAAGAGACCCAGTACTTC. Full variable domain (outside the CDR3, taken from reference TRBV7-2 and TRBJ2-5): GAGVSQSPSNKVTEKGKDVELRCDPISGHTALYWYRQSLGQGLEFLIYFQGNSAPDKSGLPSDRFSAERTGGSVSTLTIQRTQQEDSAVYLCASSLIGRYQETQYFGPGTRLLVL.

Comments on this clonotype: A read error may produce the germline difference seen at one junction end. CDR3 loop: CASTGLGGRAQDTQYF. Written as DNA, the CDR3 is TGTGCCAGCACGGGGCTCGGGGGCCGTGCCCAAGATACCCAGTACTTC. The chain is built from TRBV6-1 and TRBJ2-3; TRBD1 or TRBD2 may be the D gene (6 bases each). TRBJ2-5 matches the DNA end more closely, so the J call is doubtful. This CDR3 has 16 residues. Germline V lookup: CDR1 MNHNS, CDR2 SASEGT.

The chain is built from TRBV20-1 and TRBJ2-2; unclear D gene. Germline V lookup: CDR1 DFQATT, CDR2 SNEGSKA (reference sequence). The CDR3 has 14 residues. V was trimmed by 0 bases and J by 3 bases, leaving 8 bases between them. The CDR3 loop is CSARDRLHTGELFF. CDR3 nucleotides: TGCAGTGCTAGAGATAGACTCCACACCGGGGAGCTGTTTTTT.

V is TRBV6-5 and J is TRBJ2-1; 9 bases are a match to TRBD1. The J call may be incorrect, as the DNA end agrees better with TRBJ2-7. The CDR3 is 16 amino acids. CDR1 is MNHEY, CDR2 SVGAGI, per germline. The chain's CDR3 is CASSYLTGTGSYEQYF. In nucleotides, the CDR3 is TGTGCCAGCAGTTACCTGACTGGGACAGGGTCCTACGAGCAGTACTTC.

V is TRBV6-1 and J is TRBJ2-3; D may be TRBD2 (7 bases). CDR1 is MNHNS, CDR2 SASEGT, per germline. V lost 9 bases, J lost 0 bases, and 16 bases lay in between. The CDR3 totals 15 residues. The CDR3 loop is CASTYRGASTDTQYF. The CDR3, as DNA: TGTGCCAGTACCTACCGGGGGGCAAGCACAGATACGCAGTATTTT.

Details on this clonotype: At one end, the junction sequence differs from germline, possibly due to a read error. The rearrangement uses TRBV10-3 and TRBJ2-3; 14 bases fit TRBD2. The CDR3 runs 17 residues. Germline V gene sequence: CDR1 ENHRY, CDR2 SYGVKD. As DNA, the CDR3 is TGTGCCAGCAGTCGTCGACTAGCGGGAGGGCTGGCAGATACGCAGTATTTT. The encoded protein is CASSRRLAGGLADTQYF.

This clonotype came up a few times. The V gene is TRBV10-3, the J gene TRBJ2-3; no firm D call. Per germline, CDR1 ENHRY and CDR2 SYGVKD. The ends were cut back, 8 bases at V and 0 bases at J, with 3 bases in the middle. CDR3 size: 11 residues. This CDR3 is CAIGSTDTQYF. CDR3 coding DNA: TGTGCCATCGGAAGCACAGATACGCAGTATTTT.

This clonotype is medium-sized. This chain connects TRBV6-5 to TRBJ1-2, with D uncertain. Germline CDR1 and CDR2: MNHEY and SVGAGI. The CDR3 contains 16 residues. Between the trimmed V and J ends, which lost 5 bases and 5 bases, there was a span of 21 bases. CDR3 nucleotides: TGTGCCAGCAGTACTTTATATCGTGGGGAGGCGTATGGCTACACCTTC. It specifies CASSTLYRGEAYGYTF.

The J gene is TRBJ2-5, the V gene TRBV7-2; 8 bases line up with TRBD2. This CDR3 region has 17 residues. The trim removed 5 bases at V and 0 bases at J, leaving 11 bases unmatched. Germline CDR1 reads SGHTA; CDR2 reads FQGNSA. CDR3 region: CASSAGGGGRDQETQYF. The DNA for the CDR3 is TGTGCCAGCAGCGCGGGGGGCGGGGGCCGGGACCAAGAGACCCAGTACTTC.